These 18 T cell receptor beta chains were sequenced from one sample in a study of cytomegalovirus exposure and HLA in healthy donors. PCR amplification relied on 60 Vbeta primers (plus 13 Jbeta primers). Some clones are missing from TCRdb's copy, which holds only in-frame ones; the method was immunoSEQ multiplex PCR. The sample carries about 120,000 clones, about four fifths recorded once. Sequenced: PBMCs. The receptors here all came from a woman between 18 and 30 years old in good health and CMV-seronegative.

The chain joins TRBV4-1 to TRBJ2-5; 14 positions agree with TRBD2. Germline V gene lookup returns CDR1 MGHRA and CDR2 YSYEKL. V lost 4 bases and J lost 4; bases outside the gene matches: 2. The CDR3 runs 15 residues. CDR3 region: CASSPGTSGGETQYF. CDR3 nucleotides: TGCGCCAGCAGCCCCGGGACTAGCGGGGGAGAGACCCAGTACTTC.

The chain joins TRBV28 to TRBJ2-7; 10 bases are shared with TRBD1. Germline CDR1 reads MDHEN; CDR2 reads SYDVKM. CDR3 length: 15 amino acids. V shed 5 bases and J 5 bases; nucleotides not matched to a gene: 9. The CDR3 sequence is CASSTLGTGEHEQYF. CDR3 DNA: TGTGCCAGCAGTACTTTAGGGACAGGGGAACACGAGCAGTACTTC.

The genes are TRBV6-6 and TRBJ2-3, with 10 bases that match TRBD2. There are 15 residues in the CDR3. V gave up 6 bases and J gave up 6 bases; unmatched junction bases: 9. Germline CDR1 reads MNHNY; CDR2 reads SVGAGI (reference sequence). The CDR3 DNA sequence: TGTGCCAGCAGCCGAAGCGGGGGGGCCTCGGATACGCAGTATTTT. Translated: CASSRSGGASDTQYF.

This clone showed up just once. The rearrangement uses TRBV6-5 and TRBJ1-1; TRBD1 matches 7 bases. Germline V gives CDR1 MNHEY, CDR2 SVGAGI. J lost 1 base, V lost 2 bases, and 1 base had no gene match. CDR3 length equals 14 residues. CDR3 bases: TGTGCCAGCAGTTACCAGGGGGAGAACACTGAAGCTTTCTTT. Its translation: CASSYQGENTEAFF.

In the case of this clone: The CDR3 end shows no conserved phenylalanine or tryptophan, and so a read error is likely. The chain is built from TRBV7-2 and TRBJ1-1; possible D gene TRBD1, 5 bases. Trimming took 4 bases from V and 5 from J, leaving 20 bases between them. Germline V gene lookup returns CDR1 SGHTA and CDR2 FQGNSA. This CDR3 comprises 16 residues. The CDR3 loop is CASSSGLHLPVTEAFV. CDR3 DNA sequence: TGTGCCAGCAGCTCGGGACTTCACCTTCCGGTGACTGAAGCTTTCGTT.

A single count supports this clone. The chain couples TRBV19 to TRBJ2-6; 9 bases are a match to TRBD1. The CDR3 spans 17 residues. The germline gives CDR1 LNHDA, CDR2 SQIVND (reference sequence). Trimming at V came to 5 bases and at J to 3 bases, leaving 8 bases not matched to a gene. As DNA, the CDR3 is TGTGCCAGTAGTTCAACAGGGGGCTTGTTTGGGGCCAACGTCCTGACTTTC. Translation: CASSSTGGLFGANVLTF.

The chain recombines TRBV9 with TRBJ1-3; 10 nucleotides agree with TRBD1. With V trimmed by 3 bases and J by 4 bases, 13 bases remained unmatched. CDR3 length: 18 residues. Per the germline V gene, CDR1 is SGDLS and CDR2 is YYNGEE. The CDR3 loop is CASSGGQGVFNPGNTIYF. Written as DNA, the CDR3 is TGTGCCAGCAGCGGCGGACAGGGGGTCTTTAATCCCGGAAACACCATATATTTT.

A few counts support this clone. V gene TRBV6-4 combines with J gene TRBJ1-1; no reliable D call. CDR3 length equals 12 residues. Germline-derived CDR1 and CDR2 are MRHNA and SNTAGT. Trimming shortened V by 6 bases and J by 5 bases, and 10 bases separated the two germline ends. Here the CDR3 DNA reads TGTGCCAGCAGCGGTGGAGGGACTGAAGCTTTCTTT. Translated, it gives CASSGGGTEAFF.

The chain links TRBV5-1 to TRBJ2-7, with D possibly matching TRBD1 (5 bases). Germline V CDR1 and CDR2: SGHRS, YFSETQ. The CDR3 totals 14 residues. V was pared by 1 base and J by 2 bases, with 10 bases between. The CDR3 loop reads CASSLSAGPYEQYF. DNA of the CDR3: TGCGCCAGCAGCTTGTCGGCAGGGCCCTACGAGCAGTACTTC.

Only a few counts were recorded for this clone. The V call is TRBV4-1, the J call TRBJ2-5; the D gene is possibly TRBD1 (5 bases). Germline CDR1 is MGHRA and CDR2 is YSYEKL. This CDR3 contains 14 residues. V lost 5 bases to trimming and J lost 0 bases, with 10 bases between them. CDR3 DNA: TGCGCCAGCAGCGACAGAGCGTACCAAGAGACCCAGTACTTC. Its translation: CASSDRAYQETQYF.

This chain uses TRBV21-1 with TRBJ2-2; the table's D call TRBD2 went unverified against the DNA. TRBV21-1 is flagged as a pseudogene. The CDR3 spans 17 residues. The CDR3: CASERLAGALNTGELFF. The DNA of the CDR3 is TGTGCCAGCGAACGACTAGCGGGGGCCTTGAACACCGGGGAGCTGTTTTTT.

The genes are TRBV2 and TRBJ1-1; 8 bases match TRBD1. J was trimmed by 0 bases and V by 6 bases; bases with no gene match: 3. The germline V gene encodes CDR1 SNHLY and CDR2 FYNNEI. There are 14 residues in the CDR3. This CDR3 reads CASSNRGVNTEAFF. The CDR3 DNA reads TGTGCCAGCAGCAACAGGGGGGTGAACACTGAAGCTTTCTTT.

Worth noting for this clone: The same CDR3 also results from other DNA sequences found in this sample. The DNA for the CDR3 is TGTGCCAGCAGTTTAAGTTCGGACTATGGCTACACCTTC. Protein: CASSLSSDYGYTF. The rearrangement links TRBV27 to TRBJ1-2; D is unresolved. The CDR3 has 13 residues. Germline V gene data show CDR1 as MNHEY and CDR2 as SMNVEV (reference sequence). Trimming removed 2 bases at V and 3 bases at J, with 7 bases between.

This clone was found a few times. The rearrangement links TRBV5-4 to TRBJ1-1; no clear D gene. The CDR3 runs 13 residues. Between the trimmed V and J ends, which lost 0 bases and 4 bases, there was a span of 7 bases. Per germline, CDR1 SGHNT and CDR2 YYREEE (reference sequence). This CDR3 is CASSLAESTEAFF. The CDR3 nucleotides read TGTGCCAGCAGCTTGGCTGAGAGCACTGAAGCTTTCTTT.

This clone was seen only a few times. The chain is built from TRBV27 and TRBJ2-1; D call uncertain. Per germline, CDR1 MNHEY and CDR2 SMNVEV (reference sequence). Trimming removed 3 bases from V and 5 bases from J, with 8 bases in between. The CDR3 extends over 13 amino acids. The CDR3 here is CASSFRGHNEQFF. CDR3 in DNA: TGTGCCAGCAGTTTCCGTGGGCACAATGAGCAGTTCTTC.

This sequence joins TRBV28 and TRBJ2-2; perhaps TRBD1 as D (5 bases). CDR1 and CDR2 from the germline V gene are MDHEN and SYDVKM. The CDR3 spans 14 residues. Trimming took off 1 base at V and 5 bases at J, with 8 bases between the two ends. CDR3 loop: CASSLSDITGELFF. The DNA for the CDR3 is TGTGCCAGCAGTTTATCGGACATTACCGGGGAGCTGTTTTTT.

This clone came up a few times. J is TRBJ2-1 and V is TRBV6-1, with D maybe TRBD2 (6 bases). Germline V gene sequence: CDR1 MNHNS, CDR2 SASEGT. The V end lost 11 bases, the J end lost 10 bases, and 27 bases lay between the germline ends. The CDR3 sequence is 15 residues long. The CDR3 here is CASISFAGAAGEQFF. The CDR3 nucleotides are TGTGCCTCTATATCCTTTGCCGGGGCGGCGGGGGAGCAGTTCTTC.

This chain links TRBV2 with TRBJ1-2; no firm D call. With 7 bases removed from V and 7 bases from J, the gap between germline ends came to 19 bases. The CDR3 runs 14 residues. CDR1 is SNHLY and CDR2 is FYNNEI in the germline V gene. CDR3 loop: CASTVRSFGSGYTF. CDR3 bases: TGTGCCAGCACCGTTAGGAGTTTTGGTTCTGGCTACACCTTC.